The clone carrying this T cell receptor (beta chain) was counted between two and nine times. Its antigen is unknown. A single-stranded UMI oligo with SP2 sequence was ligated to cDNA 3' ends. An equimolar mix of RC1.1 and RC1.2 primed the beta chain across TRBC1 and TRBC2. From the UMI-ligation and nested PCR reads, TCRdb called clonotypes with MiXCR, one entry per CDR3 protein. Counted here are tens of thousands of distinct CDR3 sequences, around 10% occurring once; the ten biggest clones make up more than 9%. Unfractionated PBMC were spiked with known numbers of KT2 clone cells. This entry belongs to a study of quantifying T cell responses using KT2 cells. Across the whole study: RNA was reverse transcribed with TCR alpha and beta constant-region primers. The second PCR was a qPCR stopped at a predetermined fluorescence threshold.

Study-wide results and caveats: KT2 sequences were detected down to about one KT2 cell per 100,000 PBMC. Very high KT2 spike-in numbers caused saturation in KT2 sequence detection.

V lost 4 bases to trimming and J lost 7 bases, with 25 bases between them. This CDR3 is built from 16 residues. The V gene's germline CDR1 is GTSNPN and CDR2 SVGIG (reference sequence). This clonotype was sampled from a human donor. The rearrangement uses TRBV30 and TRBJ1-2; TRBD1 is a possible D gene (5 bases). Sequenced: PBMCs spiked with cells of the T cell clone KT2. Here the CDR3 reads CAWTLTSGGRPFGYTF. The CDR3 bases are TGTGCCTGGACTTTAACATCGGGGGGACGGCCTTTTGGCTACACCTTC.